This T cell receptor beta chain was sequenced in a study of CD8 T cells in ankylosing spondylitis. The V gene's germline CDR1 is DFQATT and CDR2 SNEGSKA (reference sequence). Trimming left V 3 bases short and J 7 bases short, with 18 bases between. This CDR3 region has 15 residues. This clonotype was picked up many times. Each CDR3 protein is one row after TCRdb ran MiXCR on the 5' RACE reads. The repertoire holds more than 110,000 distinct CDR3 sequences, roughly 8.4% seen once, with 6% to 9.5% in the top ten. This chain joins TRBV20-1 and TRBJ2-2; D may be TRBD2 (5 bases). This TCR derives from a male donor with ankylosing spondylitis. What was sequenced was synovial fluid, either unsorted or a sorted T cell fraction (not recorded which). This CDR3 is CSARGPGVAGGELFF. CDR3 coding DNA: TGCAGTGCTAGGGGCCCCGGAGTTGCGGGCGGGGAGCTGTTTTTT.